The present entry profiles one T cell receptor (beta chain) with its context. What it recognizes is unknown. TCRdb processed the 5' RACE reads again and assigns one entry to each CDR3 protein, with no DNA. This sample's table has 150,000 to 200,000 distinct CDR3 sequences. From germline, CDR1 is MNHEY and CDR2 SMNVEV (reference sequence). The CDR3 has 13 amino acids. The data stem from a study of monozygotic twins with inflammatory bowel disease. Study-level points and caveats: Data gave no support to a single strong signal or clonotype associated with IBD. No repertoire similarity difference was seen between concordant and discordant twins; power was possibly limited.

The J gene is TRBJ1-1, the V gene TRBV27. The sequenced sample consisted of blood. This sequence originates from a human donor with ulcerative colitis or Crohn's disease, or a healthy co-twin of an affected twin (not recorded which). CDR3 residues: CASSLYRSTEAFF.